The source of this T cell receptor (beta chain) is a study of T cell repertoires in cytomegalovirus infection. Looking at the study overall: TCR beta signatures that were public indicated CMV infection and matching HLA type.

This clonotype was observed a few times. What it binds is not known. V was clipped by 4 bases and J by 1 base, with 10 bases between them. CDR1 SGHVS and CDR2 FNYEAQ come from the germline V gene. CDR3 size: 14 residues. TCRdb ran MiXCR on the reads and lists one entry per CDR3 protein. This table holds about 920,000 distinct CDR3 sequences, roughly a third found once. Material: cultured CD8+ T cells from PBMCs, obtained from culture after CMV antigen stimulation. The TCR originated in a human donor in good health (CMV status not recorded). Some clones in this sample may be carry-over from other donors' samples. The rearrangement links TRBV7-6 to TRBJ1-1; possibly TRBD1 for D (6 bases). The DNA of the CDR3 is TGTGCCAGCAGCTGGACAGAATCGAACACTGAAGCTTTCTTT. Protein: CASSWTESNTEAFF. Full variable domain (missing parts from reference TRBV7-6 and TRBJ1-1): GAGVSQSPRYKVTKRGQDVALRCDPISGHVSLYWYRQALGQGPEFLTYFNYEAQQDKSGLPNDRFSAERPEGSISTLTIQRTEQRDSAMYRCASSWTESNTEAFFGQGTRLTVV.